This T cell receptor beta chain was identified in a study of neurological immune-mediated disorders. TCRdb re-called the 5' RACE reads with MiXCR, one entry per CDR3 protein. This table holds 90,000 to 100,000 distinct CDR3 sequences, about 3.8% found once. A few counts support this clonotype. Looked up from germline, CDR1 is MNHNS and CDR2 is SASEGT. The CDR3 has 15 residues. Deletions cut 1 base from V and 5 bases from J, with 11 bases between. The chain is built from TRBV6-1 and TRBJ2-2; D ambiguous. Sequences were obtained from PBMCs. This TCR derives from a woman younger than 35 with multiple sclerosis. The CDR3 sequence is CASSEVWRGTGELFF. For the CDR3, the DNA is TGTGCCAGCAGTGAAGTTTGGCGCGGTACCGGGGAGCTGTTTTTT.